Listed below are T cell receptor beta chains from one sample, sequenced in a study of OX40 agonist ivuxolimab in advanced cancers. Clones were sequenced by immunoSEQ multiplex PCR, and TCRdb holds only the in-frame ones, with some missing. The data show around 78,000 clones, 85% to 90% seen once. Sequenced here: CD4+ or CD8+ T cells sorted from blood, sampled in a trial of the OX40 agonist ivuxolimab. These receptors all come from an adult with an advanced solid tumor such as melanoma, head and neck, liver or kidney cancer. The conserved cysteine and the conserved F or W are not part of the CDR3 here. Fields, in order: clone size, V gene, CDR3 protein. Clone sizes are given selectively: once, few, many, or a class where the clone is expanded.

NA TRBV9 ASSLLAGGPYEQY
NA TRBV7-8 ASSLAGAYEQY
NA TRBV5-6 ASSLASRETEAF
NA TRBV5-4 ASSLDRLNEKLF
once TRBV9 ASTPGGGWNTYNEQF
NA TRBV10-3 ATGQGADSPLH
NA TRBV7-8 ASSFGQGGNTGELF
NA TRBV29-1 SVDSGGRTGELF
NA TRBV7-2 ASTTLELGATDTQY
NA TRBV7-3 ASSSGGNTEAF
NA TRBV28 ASSLQWEAF
NA TRBV5-1 ASSSDRVGDTQY
once TRBV11-3 ASSLRPSTGTYEQY
NA TRBV5-4 ASSMAQAGYGYT
NA TRBV15 ATSRDTYQETQY
NA TRBV5-6 ASSLWGGGTEAF
NA TRBV10-3 AISEYPAVSTGVYGYT
NA TRBV10-1 ASSESLGGNIQY
NA TRBV7-3 ASSFKINEQF
NA TRBV11-2 ASSRGGLETQY
NA TRBV7-9 ASSPPGTQGPGNTIY
once TRBV6-1 ASSVSPGLAYNEQF
NA TRBV10-1 ASSGTLNTGELF
once TRBV13 ASSLGEKLF
NA TRBV28 AISTGANTGELF
NA TRBV19 ASSSGTGTYEQY
NA TRBV23-1 ASSPNPTGGYEQY
NA TRBV19 ASTSTGGKGEPQH
NA TRBV11-2 ASSSQGQGTYEQY
NA TRBV6-5 ASSYYSGRLNSPLH
NA TRBV29-1 SVEGTEAF
few TRBV7-2 ASSLVGGRGETQY
NA TRBV25-1 ASRGTDSNTEAF
NA TRBV2 ASRKPGQGDETQY
NA TRBV7-9 ASSLGGGLAGYEQY
NA TRBV7-3 ASSQGSGGTFYEQY
NA TRBV28 ASRSGGETQY
NA TRBV19 ASTFDSLGQPQH
NA TRBV28 ASSLPGALKNIQY